The 31 T cell receptor beta chains reported below all come from one sample, sequenced in a study of Ad26.COV2.S vaccination and SARS-CoV-2 variants. Stated treatment: some 19 received Ad26.COV2.S at low or high dose, single or two shots; roughly 5 received placebo; per-sample allocation not given. The study sampled participants on day 63 after the first vaccine or placebo injection. Data came from immunoSEQ multiplex PCR; TCRdb stores just in-frame clones and leaves some out. This table holds around 300,000 clones, 85% to 90% found once. Specimen: peripheral blood, collected in a trial of Ad26.COV2.S vaccine versus placebo. All receptors derive from a person between 18 and 65 years old who received the Ad26.COV2.S COVID-19 vaccine or a placebo.

The gene calls are TRBV5-1 and TRBJ2-3, with D unclear. This CDR3 contains 13 residues. V dropped 2 bases and J dropped 5 bases, with 9 bases sitting between them. Looked up from germline, CDR1 is SGHRS and CDR2 is YFSETQ. CDR3 amino acids: CASSFTGLDTQYF. DNA for the CDR3: TGCGCCAGCAGCTTCACTGGGTTAGATACGCAGTATTTT.

This CDR3 reads CASSAGPYNEQFF. CDR3 DNA: TGTGCCAGCAGCGCCGGGCCCTACAATGAGCAGTTCTTC. The V and J genes are TRBV6-5 and TRBJ2-1; D is unclear. The CDR3 consists of 13 residues. Germline CDR1 is MNHEY and CDR2 is SVGAGI. The V gene lost 6 bases and the J gene lost 2 bases, with 8 bases spanning the gap.

The rearrangement uses TRBV3-1 (or the pseudogene TRBV3-2) and TRBJ2-5, with D possibly TRBD2 on 5 matching bases. Germline V lookup: CDR1 LGHDT, CDR2 YNNKEL (reference sequence). V was shortened by 0 bases and J by 5 bases, with 13 bases between the two germline ends. The CDR3 sequence is 15 residues long. In DNA, the CDR3 is TGTGCCAGCAGCCAAGATGCTGCGAGAGGGGAGACCCAGTACTTC. Translation gives CASSQDAARGETQYF.

This chain connects TRBV29-1 to TRBJ1-2; 7 bases line up with TRBD1. Germline values: CDR1 SQVTM, CDR2 ANQGSEA. This CDR3 spans 15 amino acids. J was trimmed by 4 bases and V by 0 bases; bases with no gene match: 8. CDR3 sequence reads: CSVEDLGTASYGYTF. The CDR3 DNA sequence: TGCAGCGTTGAAGATCTAGGGACAGCAAGCTATGGCTACACCTTC.

This clone was recorded once. The chain joins TRBV5-1 to TRBJ2-3; D uncertain. Trimming cost V 4 bases and J 0 bases, with 9 bases left between them. There are 14 residues in the CDR3. Looked up from germline, CDR1 is SGHRS and CDR2 is YFSETQ. CDR3 nucleotide sequence: TGCGCCAGCAGCAGGGATACTAGCACAGATACGCAGTATTTT. It codes for CASSRDTSTDTQYF.

The CDR3 bases are TGTGCCACCAGTCCGCGGGAGGGAGATACGCAGTATTTT. Encoded protein: CATSPREGDTQYF. The chain recombines TRBV24-1 with TRBJ2-3; 9 nucleotides align to TRBD2. V was pared by 6 bases and J by 5 bases, with 2 bases of the junction left unmatched. Per germline, CDR1 KGHDR and CDR2 SFDVKD. The CDR3 is 13 amino acids.

The V and J genes are TRBV2 and TRBJ1-6; no clear D gene. The CDR3 extends over 13 amino acids. Germline assignment: CDR1 SNHLY and CDR2 FYNNEI. V was cut by 8 bases and J by 6 bases, with 11 bases left in between. CDR3 DNA: TGTGCCAGCTGCGTCATCCTTAATTCACCCCTCCACTTT. Its protein product is CASCVILNSPLHF.

This clone has just a few counts. The chain combines TRBV4-1 with TRBJ1-1, with TRBD1 as a possible D gene (6 bases). This CDR3 contains 14 residues. Germline lookup yields CDR1 MGHRA and CDR2 YSYEKL. With 6 bases removed from V and 2 bases from J, the gap between germline ends came to 13 bases. The DNA for the CDR3 is TGCGCCAGCAGACGAGTCAGGGGAAACACTGAAGCTTTCTTT. Translated, it gives CASRRVRGNTEAFF.

The chain joins TRBV28 to TRBJ2-7; D possibly matches TRBD1 or TRBD2 (5 bases each). Germline assignment: CDR1 MDHEN and CDR2 SYDVKM. Trimming removed 6 bases at V and 0 bases at J, with 12 bases between. There are 14 residues in the CDR3. CDR3 in amino acids: CASRSRDHSYEQYF. The CDR3 DNA reads as TGTGCCAGCAGAAGCCGGGACCACTCCTACGAGCAGTACTTC.

The gene calls are TRBV5-1 and TRBJ2-7; no firm D call. Deletions cut 0 bases from V and 7 bases from J, with 14 bases between. There are 14 residues in the CDR3. Germline V gives CDR1 SGHRS, CDR2 YFSETQ. The CDR3 sequence: CASSLGPGSREQYF. The CDR3 bases are TGCGCCAGCAGCTTGGGCCCGGGCTCGAGGGAGCAGTACTTC.

The chain uses TRBV27 and TRBJ1-1; perhaps TRBD1 as D (5 bases). V was shortened by 6 bases and J by 1 base, with 18 bases between the two germline ends. The CDR3 loop spans 16 amino acids. The germline V gene encodes CDR1 MNHEY and CDR2 SMNVEV (reference sequence). The CDR3 loop reads CASSPWGGPGNTEAFF. The CDR3 bases are TGTGCCAGCAGCCCCTGGGGGGGACCGGGGAACACTGAAGCTTTCTTT.

The rearrangement uses TRBV5-1 and TRBJ2-1; D tentatively reads TRBD1 or TRBD2 (5 bases each). Germline CDR1 reads SGHRS; CDR2 reads YFSETQ. The CDR3 is 15 residues long. V lost 5 bases to trimming and J lost 10 bases, with 22 bases between them. The CDR3 loop is CASRTGTNRVSEQFF. CDR3 nucleotides: TGCGCCAGCAGAACTGGGACCAATCGGGTTAGCGAGCAGTTCTTC.

The chain uses TRBV27 and TRBJ1-6, with 9 bases identical to TRBD1. CDR1 is MNHEY and CDR2 is SMNVEV in the germline V gene (reference sequence). Trimming took 2 bases from V and 9 from J; bases not matched to a gene: 8. The CDR3 has 16 amino acids. The CDR3 DNA reads as TGTGCCAGCAGTTTAAGTGGGACAGGGAACTTTTCACCCCTCCACTTT. Protein product: CASSLSGTGNFSPLHF.

This clone showed up just a few times. The V and J genes are TRBV7-8 and TRBJ1-5; TRBD1 aligns across 9 bases. This CDR3 is built from 16 residues. Germline V gene lookup returns CDR1 SGHVS and CDR2 FQNEAQ. Trimming removed 5 bases from V and 5 bases from J; junction bases left unmatched: 10. In nucleotides, the CDR3 is TGTGCCAGCAGCGGCGACAGGGGGAAGAGGGATCAGCCCCAGCATTTT. Protein: CASSGDRGKRDQPQHF.

The genes are TRBV5-3 and TRBJ2-7; D might be TRBD1 (6 bases). TRBV5-3 is noted as an ORF with a role that remains uncertain. This CDR3 contains 11 residues. Trimming pared 10 bases from V and 3 bases from J, leaving 11 bases between. CDR3 DNA sequence: TGTGCCCGCCGGACAGACTACGAGCAGTACTTC. It translates to CARRTDYEQYF.

This clone was seen only a few times. The J gene is TRBJ1-2, the V gene TRBV6-1; a possible D gene is TRBD1 (5 bases). The germline V gene encodes CDR1 MNHNS and CDR2 SASEGT. The CDR3 totals 13 residues. The ends were cut back, 3 bases at V and 7 bases at J, with 12 bases in the middle. CDR3 amino acids: CASSETAFAGYTF. The CDR3 DNA is TGTGCCAGCAGTGAGACAGCCTTTGCTGGCTACACCTTC.

The CDR3 region has the DNA TGCGCCAGCAGCTCCGGCCCCCCGGACGGACTCCCCTACAATGAGCAGTTCTTC. It specifies CASSSGPPDGLPYNEQFF. The genes are TRBV4-1 and TRBJ2-1, with D possibly matching TRBD2 (5 bases). Trimming stripped 5 bases from V and 2 bases from J, with 22 bases between. CDR3 length: 18 residues. The germline gives CDR1 MGHRA, CDR2 YSYEKL.

V gene TRBV18 combines with J gene TRBJ2-3; 10 nucleotides match TRBD1. The CDR3 runs 19 residues. In germline, CDR1 is KGHSH, CDR2 LQKENI. V lost 6 bases to trimming and J lost 0 bases; unmatched junction nucleotides: 15. The CDR3 region is CASSPVPPGQGISTDTQYF. Written as DNA, the CDR3 is TGTGCCAGCTCCCCAGTCCCCCCGGGACAGGGGATTAGCACAGATACGCAGTATTTT.

V and J are TRBV29-1 and TRBJ1-1; perhaps TRBD1 as D (6 bases). The CDR3 length is 12 residues. The V end was cut by 4 bases, the J end by 3 bases, with 9 bases between. Germline values: CDR1 SQVTM, CDR2 ANQGSEA. The CDR3, as DNA: TGCAGCGTTGCAAGGGGGGACACTGAAGCTTTCTTT. Encoded protein: CSVARGDTEAFF.

The chain carries TRBV27 and TRBJ2-7; 8 bases align to TRBD2. V gave up 5 bases and J gave up 0 bases; unmatched junction bases: 9. The CDR3 has 16 amino acids. Germline V gives CDR1 MNHEY, CDR2 SMNVEV (reference sequence). The CDR3 region is CASSRKLAGLSYEQYF. CDR3 DNA: TGTGCCAGCAGTAGAAAGCTAGCGGGCCTCTCCTACGAGCAGTACTTC.

Concerning this clone: Other nucleotide sequences from this sample produce the same CDR3. The genes are TRBV5-1 and TRBJ1-3; tentative D call: TRBD1 (6 bases). V shed 2 bases and J shed 0 bases, with 12 bases lying between them. The CDR3 totals 16 residues. Germline V CDR1 and CDR2: SGHRS, YFSETQ. CDR3 in amino acids: CASSLGGPGSGNTIYF. CDR3 nucleotides: TGCGCCAGCAGCTTAGGGGGTCCTGGCTCTGGAAACACCATATATTTT.

This clone was picked up one time. V is TRBV2 and J is TRBJ2-7; 7 bases are a match to TRBD2. The CDR3 length is 14 residues. CDR1 is SNHLY and CDR2 is FYNNEI in the germline V gene. With V trimmed by 4 bases and J by 6 bases, 9 bases remained unmatched. The CDR3 region has the DNA TGTGCCAGCAGTGTTGGCGGGAGCCTCTCCGAGCAGTACTTC. Translating it yields CASSVGGSLSEQYF.

V usage is TRBV7-9 and J usage is TRBJ1-1; D unresolved. The V gene lost 2 bases and the J gene lost 0 bases, with 4 bases spanning the gap. The V gene's germline CDR1 is SEHNR and CDR2 FQNEAQ (reference sequence). This CDR3 comprises 13 residues. CDR3 amino acids: CASSLTMNTEAFF. For the CDR3, the DNA is TGTGCCAGCAGCTTAACCATGAACACTGAAGCTTTCTTT.

The chain couples TRBV3-1 (or the pseudogene TRBV3-2) to TRBJ2-7; 7 positions agree with TRBD2. This CDR3 is 14 amino acids long. From germline, CDR1 is LGHDT and CDR2 YNNKEL (reference sequence). V shed 6 bases and J 0 bases; nucleotides not matched to a gene: 5. CDR3 nucleotides: TGTGCCAGCAGTCCGGGAGGTAGCTCCTACGAGCAGTACTTC. It yields the protein CASSPGGSSYEQYF.

V usage is TRBV5-1 and J usage is TRBJ2-1; D remains ambiguous. V dropped 3 bases and J dropped 7 bases, with 8 bases sitting between them. Germline-derived CDR1 and CDR2 are SGHRS and YFSETQ. This CDR3 contains 12 residues. CDR3 sequence: CASSSQQNEQFF. CDR3 nucleotides: TGCGCCAGCAGCTCACAGCAAAATGAGCAGTTCTTC.

The V call is TRBV6-5, the J call TRBJ2-7, with TRBD1 matching over 8 bases. Trimming at V came to 8 bases and at J to 5 bases, leaving 5 bases not matched to a gene. The CDR3 runs to 12 residues. In germline, CDR1 is MNHEY, CDR2 SVGAGI. DNA for the CDR3: TGTGCCAGCTGGGACAGGCTCGACGAGCAGTACTTC. Its translation is CASWDRLDEQYF.

The V call is TRBV3-1 (or the pseudogene TRBV3-2), the J call TRBJ1-1; D remains unclear. The V and J ends lost 1 base and 5 bases respectively, with 2 bases between them. The germline V gene encodes CDR1 LGHDT and CDR2 YNNKEL (reference sequence). This CDR3 has 11 amino acids. The CDR3 loop reads CASSQGTEAFF. The DNA for the CDR3 is TGTGCCAGCAGCCAAGGAACTGAAGCTTTCTTT.

The chain joins TRBV12-3 or TRBV12-4 to TRBJ1-3; D remains unclear. This CDR3 comprises 12 residues. V lost 2 bases and J 8 bases, leaving 7 bases between the germline ends. The DNA of the CDR3 is TGTGCCAGCAGTTTAAGCGGCGACACCATATATTTT. Protein: CASSLSGDTIYF.

The chain links TRBV19 to TRBJ2-1; 16 bases match TRBD2. This CDR3 is built from 18 residues. Germline V gene data show CDR1 as LNHDA and CDR2 as SQIVND (reference sequence). V shed 5 bases and J 1 base; nucleotides not matched to a gene: 5. This CDR3 is CASSPGTSGGGSYNEQFF. The DNA of the CDR3 is TGTGCCAGTAGTCCTGGGACTAGCGGGGGGGGTTCCTACAATGAGCAGTTCTTC.

The V call is TRBV10-3, the J call TRBJ2-3; D remains ambiguous. With 1 base removed from V and 3 bases from J, the gap between germline ends came to 11 bases. Per the germline V gene, CDR1 is ENHRY and CDR2 is SYGVKD. This CDR3 comprises 15 residues. DNA of the CDR3: TGTGCCATCAGTGAGTACCTGGGTAGTACAGATACGCAGTATTTT. Translating gives CAISEYLGSTDTQYF.

V gene TRBV3-1 (or the pseudogene TRBV3-2) combines with J gene TRBJ2-6; D gene ambiguous. This CDR3 spans 13 amino acids. Trimming removed 4 bases at V and 3 bases at J, with 4 bases between. The germline V gene encodes CDR1 LGHDT and CDR2 YNNKEL (reference sequence). The CDR3 sequence: CASSRVGANVLTF. The CDR3 nucleotides are TGTGCCAGCAGCCGGGTTGGGGCCAACGTCCTGACTTTC.